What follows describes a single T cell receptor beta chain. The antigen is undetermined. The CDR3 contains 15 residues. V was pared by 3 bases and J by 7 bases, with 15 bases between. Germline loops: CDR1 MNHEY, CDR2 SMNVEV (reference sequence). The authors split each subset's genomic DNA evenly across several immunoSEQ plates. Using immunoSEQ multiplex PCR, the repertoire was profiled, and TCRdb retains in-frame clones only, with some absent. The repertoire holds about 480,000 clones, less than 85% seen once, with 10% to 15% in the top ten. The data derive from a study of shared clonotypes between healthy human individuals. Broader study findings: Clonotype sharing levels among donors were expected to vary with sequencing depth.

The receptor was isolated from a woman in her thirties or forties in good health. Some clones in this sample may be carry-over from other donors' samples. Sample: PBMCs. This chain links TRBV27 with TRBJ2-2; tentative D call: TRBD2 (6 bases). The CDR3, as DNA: TGTGCCAGCAGTTTTGACCTACTGGGGGGCGGGGAGCTGTTTTTT. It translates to CASSFDLLGGGELFF.